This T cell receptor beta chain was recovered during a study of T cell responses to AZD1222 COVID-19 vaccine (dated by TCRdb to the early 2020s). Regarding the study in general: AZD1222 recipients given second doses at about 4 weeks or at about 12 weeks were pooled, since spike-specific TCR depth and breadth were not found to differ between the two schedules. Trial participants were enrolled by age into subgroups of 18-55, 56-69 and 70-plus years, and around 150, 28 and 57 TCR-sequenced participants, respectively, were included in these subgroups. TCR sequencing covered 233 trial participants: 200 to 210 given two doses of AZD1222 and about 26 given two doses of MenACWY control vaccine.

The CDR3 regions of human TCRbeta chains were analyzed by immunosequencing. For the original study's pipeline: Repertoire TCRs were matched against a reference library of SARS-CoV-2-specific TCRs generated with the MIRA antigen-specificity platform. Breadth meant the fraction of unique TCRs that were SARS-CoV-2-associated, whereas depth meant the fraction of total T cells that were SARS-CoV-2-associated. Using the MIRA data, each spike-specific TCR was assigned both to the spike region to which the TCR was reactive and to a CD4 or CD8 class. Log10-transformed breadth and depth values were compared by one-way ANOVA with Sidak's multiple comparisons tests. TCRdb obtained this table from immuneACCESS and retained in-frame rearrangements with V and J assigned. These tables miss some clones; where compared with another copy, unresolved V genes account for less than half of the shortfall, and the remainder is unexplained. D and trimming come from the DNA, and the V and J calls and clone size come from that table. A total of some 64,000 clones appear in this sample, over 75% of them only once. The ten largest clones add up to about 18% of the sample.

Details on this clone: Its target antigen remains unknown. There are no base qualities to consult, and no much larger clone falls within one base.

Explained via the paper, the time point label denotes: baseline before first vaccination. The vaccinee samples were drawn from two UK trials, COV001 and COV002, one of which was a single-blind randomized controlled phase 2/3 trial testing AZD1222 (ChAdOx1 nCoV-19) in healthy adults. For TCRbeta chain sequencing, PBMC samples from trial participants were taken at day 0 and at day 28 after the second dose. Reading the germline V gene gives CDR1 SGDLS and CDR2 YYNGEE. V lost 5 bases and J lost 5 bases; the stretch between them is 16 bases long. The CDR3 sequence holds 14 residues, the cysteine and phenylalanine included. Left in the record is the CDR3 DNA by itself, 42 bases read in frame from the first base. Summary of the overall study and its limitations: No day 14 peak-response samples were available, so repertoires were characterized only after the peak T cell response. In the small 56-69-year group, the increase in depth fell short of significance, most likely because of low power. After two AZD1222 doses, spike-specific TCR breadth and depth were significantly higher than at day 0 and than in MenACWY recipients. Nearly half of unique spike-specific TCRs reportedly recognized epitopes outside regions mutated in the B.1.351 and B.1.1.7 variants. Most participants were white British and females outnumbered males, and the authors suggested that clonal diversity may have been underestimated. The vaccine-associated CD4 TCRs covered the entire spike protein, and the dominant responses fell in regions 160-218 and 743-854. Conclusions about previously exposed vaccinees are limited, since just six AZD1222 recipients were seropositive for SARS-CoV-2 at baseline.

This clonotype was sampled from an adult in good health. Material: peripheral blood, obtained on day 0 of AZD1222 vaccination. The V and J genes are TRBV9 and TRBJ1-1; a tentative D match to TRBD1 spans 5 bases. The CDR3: CASSGGRASTEAFF. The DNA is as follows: TGTGCCAGCAGTGGTGGCAGGGCGAGTACTGAAGCTTTCTTT.